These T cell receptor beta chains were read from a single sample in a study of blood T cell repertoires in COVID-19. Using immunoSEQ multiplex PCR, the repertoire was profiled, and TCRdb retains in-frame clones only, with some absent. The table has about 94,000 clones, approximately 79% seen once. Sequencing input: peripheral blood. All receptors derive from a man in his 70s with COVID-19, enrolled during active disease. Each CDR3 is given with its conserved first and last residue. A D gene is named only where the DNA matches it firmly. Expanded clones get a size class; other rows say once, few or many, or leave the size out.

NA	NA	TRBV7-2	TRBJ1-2	TGTGCCAGCAGCTTAGGGCAAGCTAGTGGCTACACCTTC	CASSLGQASGYTF
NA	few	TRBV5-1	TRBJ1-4	TGCGCCAGCAGCTTGTCCCCAGGGTGGGATAATGAAAAACTGTTTTTT	CASSLSPGWDNEKLFF
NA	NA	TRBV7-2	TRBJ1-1	TGTGCCAGCAGCTTAGCGTCGGGAGTCACTGAAGCTTTCTTT	CASSLASGVTEAFF
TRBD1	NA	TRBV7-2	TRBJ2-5	TGTGCCAGCAGCGCGGACAGGGTGAAGGAGACCCAGTACTTC	CASSADRVKETQYF
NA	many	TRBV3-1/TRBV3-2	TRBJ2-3	TGTGCCAGCAGCCAAGTTCTAGCATCGCAAGCAGATACGCAGTATTTT	CASSQVLASQADTQYF
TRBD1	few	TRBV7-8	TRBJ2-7	TGTGCCAGCAGCTTAGCGACGCACAGGGGATCCTACGAGCAGTACTTC	CASSLATHRGSYEQYF
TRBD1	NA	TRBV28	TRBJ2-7	TGTGCCAGCTTCGACAGGGTCCGCGAGCAGTACTTC	CASFDRVREQYF
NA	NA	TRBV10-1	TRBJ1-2	TGCGCCAGCAGTGGCCAGAACTATGGCTACACCTTC	CASSGQNYGYTF
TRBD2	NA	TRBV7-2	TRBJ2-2	TGTGCCAGCAGCGCCCTAGCGGCCGGGGAGCTGTTTTTT	CASSALAAGELFF
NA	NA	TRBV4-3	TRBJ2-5	TGCGCCAGCAGCCAAGATGCGCAGGGGGAGACCCAGTACTTC	CASSQDAQGETQYF